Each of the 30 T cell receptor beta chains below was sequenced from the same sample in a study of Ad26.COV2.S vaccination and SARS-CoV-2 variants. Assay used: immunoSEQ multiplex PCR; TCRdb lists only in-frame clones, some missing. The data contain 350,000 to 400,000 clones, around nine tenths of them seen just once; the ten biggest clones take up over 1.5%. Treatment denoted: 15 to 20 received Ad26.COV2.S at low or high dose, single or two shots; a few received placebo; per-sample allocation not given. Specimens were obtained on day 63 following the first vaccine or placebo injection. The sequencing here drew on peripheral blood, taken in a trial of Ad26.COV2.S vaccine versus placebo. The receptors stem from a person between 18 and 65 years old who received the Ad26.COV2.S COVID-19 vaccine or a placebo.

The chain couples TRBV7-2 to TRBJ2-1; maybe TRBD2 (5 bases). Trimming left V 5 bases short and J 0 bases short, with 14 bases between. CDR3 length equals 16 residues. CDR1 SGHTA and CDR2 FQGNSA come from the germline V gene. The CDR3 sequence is CASSPTGLSSYNEQFF. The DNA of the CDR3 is TGTGCCAGCAGCCCCACGGGGTTAAGCTCCTACAATGAGCAGTTCTTC.

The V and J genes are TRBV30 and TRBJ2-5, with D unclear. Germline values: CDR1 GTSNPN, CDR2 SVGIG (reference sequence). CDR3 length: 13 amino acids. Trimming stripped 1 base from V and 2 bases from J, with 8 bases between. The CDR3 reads CAWSGLRQETQYF. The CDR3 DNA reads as TGTGCCTGGAGTGGGTTAAGGCAAGAGACCCAGTACTTC.

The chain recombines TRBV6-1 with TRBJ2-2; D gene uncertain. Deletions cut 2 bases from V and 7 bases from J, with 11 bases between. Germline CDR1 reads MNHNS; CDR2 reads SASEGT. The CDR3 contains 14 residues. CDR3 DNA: TGTGCCAGCAGTGAATGGGTAGAAGGCGGGGAGCTGTTTTTT. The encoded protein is CASSEWVEGGELFF.

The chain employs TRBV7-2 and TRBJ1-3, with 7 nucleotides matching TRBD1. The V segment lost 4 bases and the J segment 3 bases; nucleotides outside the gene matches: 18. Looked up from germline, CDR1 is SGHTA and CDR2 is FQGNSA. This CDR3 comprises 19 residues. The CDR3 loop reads CASSSPRDSLVLGGNTIYF. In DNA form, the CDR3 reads TGTGCCAGCAGCTCTCCAAGGGACAGTCTTGTGCTTGGTGGAAACACCATATATTTT.

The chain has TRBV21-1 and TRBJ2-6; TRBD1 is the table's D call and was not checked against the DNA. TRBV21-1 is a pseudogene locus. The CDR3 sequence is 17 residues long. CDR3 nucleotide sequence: TGTGCCAGCATCCTTGAGACAGGGACCTCTGGGGCCAACGTCCTGACTTTC. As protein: CASILETGTSGANVLTF.

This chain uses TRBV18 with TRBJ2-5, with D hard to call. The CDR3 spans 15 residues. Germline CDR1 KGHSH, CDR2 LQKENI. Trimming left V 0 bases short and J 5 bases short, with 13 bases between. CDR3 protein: CASSPPHSSRETQYF. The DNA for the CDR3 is TGTGCCAGCTCACCACCGCACTCCTCCAGGGAGACCCAGTACTTC.

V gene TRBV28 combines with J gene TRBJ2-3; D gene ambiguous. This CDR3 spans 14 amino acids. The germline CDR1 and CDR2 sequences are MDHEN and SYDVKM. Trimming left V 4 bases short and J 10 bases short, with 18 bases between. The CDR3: CASSSPATNRAQYF. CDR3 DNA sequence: TGTGCCAGCAGTTCCCCCGCGACCAATCGGGCGCAGTATTTT.

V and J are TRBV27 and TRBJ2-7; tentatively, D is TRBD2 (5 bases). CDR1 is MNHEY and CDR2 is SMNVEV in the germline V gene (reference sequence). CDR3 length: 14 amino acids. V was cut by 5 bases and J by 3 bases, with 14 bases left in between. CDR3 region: CASSPRTGNYEQYF. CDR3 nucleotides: TGTGCCAGCAGTCCGCGGACTGGGAACTACGAGCAGTACTTC.

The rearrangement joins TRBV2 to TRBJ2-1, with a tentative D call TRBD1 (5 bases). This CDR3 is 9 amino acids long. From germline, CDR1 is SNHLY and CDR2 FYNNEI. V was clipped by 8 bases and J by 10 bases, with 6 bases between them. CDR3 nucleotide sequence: TGTGCCAGCCACAGGGAGCAGTTCTTC. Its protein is CASHREQFF.

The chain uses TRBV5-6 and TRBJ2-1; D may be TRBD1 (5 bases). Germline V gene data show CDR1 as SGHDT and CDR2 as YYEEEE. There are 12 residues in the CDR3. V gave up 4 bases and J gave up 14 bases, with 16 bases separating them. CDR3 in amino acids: CASSLGPGPKFF. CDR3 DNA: TGTGCCAGCAGCCTGGGGCCCGGGCCAAAGTTCTTC.

CDR3 DNA: TGTGCCAGCAGCCAAGATCGAGGGGCCGAGCAGTACTTC. This translates into CASSQDRGAEQYF. This sequence joins TRBV3-1 (or the pseudogene TRBV3-2) and TRBJ2-7; the D gene could be TRBD1 or TRBD2 (5 bases each). Germline V lookup: CDR1 LGHDT, CDR2 YNNKEL (reference sequence). Trimming took 0 bases from V and 6 from J, leaving 9 bases between them. This CDR3 contains 13 residues.

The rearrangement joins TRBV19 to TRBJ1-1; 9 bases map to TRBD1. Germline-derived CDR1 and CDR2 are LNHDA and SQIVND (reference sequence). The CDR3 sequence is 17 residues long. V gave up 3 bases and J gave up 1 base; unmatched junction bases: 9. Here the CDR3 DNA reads TGTGCCAGTAGTATTGTAGGTACAGGGGGCCCGAACACTGAAGCTTTCTTT. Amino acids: CASSIVGTGGPNTEAFF.

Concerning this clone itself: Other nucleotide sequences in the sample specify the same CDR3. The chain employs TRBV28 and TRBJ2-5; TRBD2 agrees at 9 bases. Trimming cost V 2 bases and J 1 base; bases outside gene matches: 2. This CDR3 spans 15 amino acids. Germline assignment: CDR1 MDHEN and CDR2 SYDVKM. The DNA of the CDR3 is TGTGCCAGCAGTTTAGCGGGAGGGGGCCAAGAGACCCAGTACTTC. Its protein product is CASSLAGGGQETQYF.

CDR3 amino acids: CASSLAPFIGSSYNEQFF. In DNA, the CDR3 is TGTGCCAGCAGCTTGGCTCCATTTATTGGGAGTTCCTACAATGAGCAGTTCTTC. The V call is TRBV5-5, the J call TRBJ2-1, with a weak D call TRBD2 (5 bases). The CDR3 contains 18 residues. V lost 0 bases to trimming and J lost 1 base, with 17 bases between them. The germline V gene encodes CDR1 SGHKS and CDR2 YYEKEE (reference sequence).

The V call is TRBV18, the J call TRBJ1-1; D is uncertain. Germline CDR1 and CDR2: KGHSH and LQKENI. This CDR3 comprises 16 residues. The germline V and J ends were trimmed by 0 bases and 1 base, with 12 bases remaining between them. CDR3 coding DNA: TGTGCCAGCTCACCACCGATAAATCCCCGGAACACTGAAGCTTTCTTT. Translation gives CASSPPINPRNTEAFF.

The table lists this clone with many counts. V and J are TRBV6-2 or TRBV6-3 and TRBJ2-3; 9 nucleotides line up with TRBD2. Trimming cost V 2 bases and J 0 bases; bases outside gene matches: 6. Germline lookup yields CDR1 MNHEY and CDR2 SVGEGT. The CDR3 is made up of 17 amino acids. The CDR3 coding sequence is TGTGCCAGCAGTTACGTGACTAGCGGCATTAGCACAGATACGCAGTATTTT. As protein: CASSYVTSGISTDTQYF.

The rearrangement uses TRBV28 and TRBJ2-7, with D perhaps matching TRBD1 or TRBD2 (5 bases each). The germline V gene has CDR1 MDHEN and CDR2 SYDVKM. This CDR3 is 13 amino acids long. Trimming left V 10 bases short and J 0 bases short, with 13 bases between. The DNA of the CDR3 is TGTGCCACCCGGGACCCCGCCTCCTACGAGCAGTACTTC. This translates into CATRDPASYEQYF.

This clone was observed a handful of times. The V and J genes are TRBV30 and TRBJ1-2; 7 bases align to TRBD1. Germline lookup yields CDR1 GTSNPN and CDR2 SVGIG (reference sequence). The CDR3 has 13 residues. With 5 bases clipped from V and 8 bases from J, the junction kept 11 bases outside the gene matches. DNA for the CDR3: TGTGCCTGGTGGGACCGACAGGGTAGCGGCTACACCTTC. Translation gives CAWWDRQGSGYTF.

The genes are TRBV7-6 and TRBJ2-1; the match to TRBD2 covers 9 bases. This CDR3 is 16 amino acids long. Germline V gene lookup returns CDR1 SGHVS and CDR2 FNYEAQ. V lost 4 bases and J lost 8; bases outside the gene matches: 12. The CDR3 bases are TGTGCCAGCAGCTCATTAGCGGGAGAAATTAGGCATGAGCAGTTCTTC. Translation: CASSSLAGEIRHEQFF. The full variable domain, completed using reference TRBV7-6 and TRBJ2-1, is GAGVSQSPRYKVTKRGQDVALRCDPISGHVSLYWYRQALGQGPEFLTYFNYEAQQDKSGLPNDRFSAERPEGSISTLTIQRTEQRDSAMYRCASSSLAGEIRHEQFFGPGTRLTVL.

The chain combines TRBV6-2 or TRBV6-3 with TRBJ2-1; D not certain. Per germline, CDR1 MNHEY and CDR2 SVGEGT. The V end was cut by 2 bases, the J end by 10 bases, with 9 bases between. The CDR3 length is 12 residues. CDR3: CASSYGVREQFF. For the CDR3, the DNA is TGTGCCAGCAGTTACGGTGTCAGGGAGCAGTTCTTC.

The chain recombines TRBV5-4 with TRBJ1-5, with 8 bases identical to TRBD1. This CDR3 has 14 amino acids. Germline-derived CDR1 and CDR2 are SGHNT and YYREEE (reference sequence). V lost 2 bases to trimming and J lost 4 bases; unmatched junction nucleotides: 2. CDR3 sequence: CASSLGTGNQPQHF. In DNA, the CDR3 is TGTGCCAGCAGCTTAGGGACAGGAAATCAGCCCCAGCATTTT. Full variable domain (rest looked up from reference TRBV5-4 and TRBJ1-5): ETGVTQSPTHLIKTRGQQVTLRCSSQSGHNTVSWYQQALGQGPQFIFQYYREEENGRGNFPPRFSGLQFPNYSSELNVNALELDDSALYLCASSLGTGNQPQHFGDGTRLSIL.

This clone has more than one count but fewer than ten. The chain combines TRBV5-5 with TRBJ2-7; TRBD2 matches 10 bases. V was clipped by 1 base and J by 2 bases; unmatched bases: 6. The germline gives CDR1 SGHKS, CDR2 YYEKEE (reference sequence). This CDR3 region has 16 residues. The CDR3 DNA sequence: TGTGCCAGCAGCTTGTTTTCTGGACTAGCGGCCTACGAGCAGTACTTC. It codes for CASSLFSGLAAYEQYF.

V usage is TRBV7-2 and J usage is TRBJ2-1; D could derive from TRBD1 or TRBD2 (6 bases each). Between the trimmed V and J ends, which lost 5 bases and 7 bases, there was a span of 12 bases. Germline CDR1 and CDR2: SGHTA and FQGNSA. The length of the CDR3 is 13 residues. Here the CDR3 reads CASSVTGRNEQFF. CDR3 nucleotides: TGTGCCAGCAGCGTTACAGGGAGGAATGAGCAGTTCTTC.

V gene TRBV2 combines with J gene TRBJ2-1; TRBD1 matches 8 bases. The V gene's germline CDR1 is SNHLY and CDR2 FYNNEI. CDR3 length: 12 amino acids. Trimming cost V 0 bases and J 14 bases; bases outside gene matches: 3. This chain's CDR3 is CASSEAQDREFF. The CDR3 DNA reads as TGTGCCAGCAGTGAAGCCCAGGACAGGGAGTTCTTC.

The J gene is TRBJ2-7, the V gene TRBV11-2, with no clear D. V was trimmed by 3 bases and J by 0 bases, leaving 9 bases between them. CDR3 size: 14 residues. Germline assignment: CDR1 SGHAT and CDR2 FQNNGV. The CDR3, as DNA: TGTGCCAGCAGCTTGGGTTCGAGCTCCTACGAGCAGTACTTC. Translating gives CASSLGSSSYEQYF.

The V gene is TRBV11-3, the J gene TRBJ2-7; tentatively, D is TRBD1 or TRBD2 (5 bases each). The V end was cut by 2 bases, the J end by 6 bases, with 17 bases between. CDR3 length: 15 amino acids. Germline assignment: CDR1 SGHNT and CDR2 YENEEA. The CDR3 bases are TGTGCCAGCAGCTTAAGGAGGCAGCTGAGGGGCGAGCAGTACTTC. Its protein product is CASSLRRQLRGEQYF.

The DNA for the CDR3 is TGCAGCGCAGGGAAACAGAACACTGAAGCTTTCTTT. It yields the protein CSAGKQNTEAFF. This chain connects TRBV29-1 to TRBJ1-1; weak D call: TRBD1 (5 bases). CDR3 size: 12 residues. The germline V gene has CDR1 SQVTM and CDR2 ANQGSEA. Trimming removed 7 bases at V and 1 base at J, with 10 bases between.

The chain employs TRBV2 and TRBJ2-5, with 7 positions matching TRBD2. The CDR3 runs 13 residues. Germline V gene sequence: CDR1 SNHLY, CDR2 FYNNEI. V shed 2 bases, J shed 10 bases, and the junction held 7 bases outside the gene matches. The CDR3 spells CASSERRESVQYF. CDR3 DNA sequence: TGTGCCAGCAGTGAAAGGCGGGAGTCGGTCCAGTACTTC.

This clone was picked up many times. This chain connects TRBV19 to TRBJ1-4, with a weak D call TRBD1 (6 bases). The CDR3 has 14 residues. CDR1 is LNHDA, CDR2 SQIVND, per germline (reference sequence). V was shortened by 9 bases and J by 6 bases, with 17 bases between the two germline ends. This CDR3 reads CASKDSLTYEKLFF. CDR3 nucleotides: TGTGCCAGCAAGGACAGCCTTACTTATGAAAAACTGTTTTTT.

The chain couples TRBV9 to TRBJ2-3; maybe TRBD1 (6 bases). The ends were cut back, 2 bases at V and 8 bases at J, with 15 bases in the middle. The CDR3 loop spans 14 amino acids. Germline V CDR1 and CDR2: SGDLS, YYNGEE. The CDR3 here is CASSVRQESGTQYF. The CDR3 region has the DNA TGTGCCAGCAGCGTTCGACAGGAAAGCGGTACGCAGTATTTT.